Listed here are 5 T cell receptor beta chains from one sample, sequenced in a study of blood T cell repertoires in COVID-19. Clones were sequenced by immunoSEQ multiplex PCR, and TCRdb holds only the in-frame ones, with some missing. This repertoire shows under 45,000 clones, approximately 89% found once; its top ten account for more than 13%. Sequenced input: peripheral blood. The receptors were gathered from a man between 60 and 75 years old with active COVID-19.

This chain joins TRBV24-1 and TRBJ2-7, with 7 bases matching TRBD2. The V segment lost 2 bases and the J segment 3 bases; nucleotides outside the gene matches: 9. The CDR3 spans 16 residues. Germline V gene data show CDR1 as KGHDR and CDR2 as SFDVKD. Here the CDR3 DNA reads TGTGCCACCAGTGATTACAGTGGCGGGAGAGGCTACGAGCAGTACTTC. Protein sequence: CATSDYSGGRGYEQYF.

The gene calls are TRBV11-2 and TRBJ1-6; no reliable D call. The germline V gene encodes CDR1 SGHAT and CDR2 FQNNGV. The CDR3 runs 13 residues. V lost 3 bases, J lost 8 bases, and 8 bases lay in between. CDR3 amino acids: CASSFQRDSPLHF. CDR3 coding DNA: TGTGCCAGCAGCTTTCAGCGGGATTCACCCCTCCACTTT.

The genes are TRBV18 and TRBJ2-7, with TRBD1 matching over 7 bases. Germline V gene data show CDR1 as KGHSH and CDR2 as LQKENI. This CDR3 is built from 13 residues. The V segment lost 1 base and the J segment 5 bases; nucleotides outside the gene matches: 2. CDR3 protein: CASSPQGANEQYF. Written as DNA, the CDR3 is TGTGCCAGCTCACCACAGGGGGCTAACGAGCAGTACTTC. The whole variable domain, remainder taken from reference TRBV18 and TRBJ2-7, is NAGVMQNPRHLVRRRGQEARLRCSPMKGHSHVYWYRQLPEEGLKFMVYLQKENIIDESGMPKERFSAEFPKEGPSILRIQQVVRGDSAAYFCASSPQGANEQYFGPGTRLTVT.

Worth noting for this clone: Germline is not matched at one junction end, which may reflect a read error. The J gene is TRBJ2-7, the V gene TRBV11-2; TRBD1 aligns across 9 bases. Germline CDR1 SGHAT, CDR2 FQNNGV. The CDR3 length is 14 residues. CDR3 bases: TGTACCAGCAGTCAACAGGGGGCTCTCGCCGAGCAGTACTTC. It yields the protein CTSSQQGALAEQYF.

This clone was seen a few times. The chain employs TRBV4-2 and TRBJ1-2; TRBD1 agrees at 7 bases. The V gene end was trimmed by 4 bases and the J gene end by 3 bases; junction bases not matched to a gene: 8. Germline CDR1 and CDR2: LGHNA and YNFKEQ. This CDR3 is built from 15 residues. The CDR3 here is CASSPDGQADYGYTF. For the CDR3, the DNA is TGTGCCAGCAGCCCCGATGGACAGGCCGACTATGGCTACACCTTC.